This is a list of T cell receptor beta chains from one sample in a study of response to subunit inactivated influenza vaccine. TCRdb recomputed calls from the RT-PCR reads with MiXCR, one row per CDR3 protein. The sample lists around 850,000 distinct CDR3 sequences, under 20% occurring once. The sequencing used PBMCs from blood, collected 5 days after vaccination. The receptors were gathered from a man aged 50 to 60 who received an inactivated influenza vaccine. Both conserved end residues are part of each CDR3. D genes are given only for firm matches. Only some rows state a clone size, as once, few, many or a class for expanded clones.

D gene: .
clone size: many
J gene: TRBJ2-2
V gene: TRBV6-5
CDR3 DNA: TGTGCCAGCAGTTACCGGACCGGGGAGCTGTTTTTT
CDR3 protein: CASSYRTGELFF

D gene: .
clone size: .
J gene: TRBJ2-7
V gene: TRBV11-2
CDR3 DNA: TGTGCCAGCAGCTTACTGGACACCTTGACCTACGAGCAGTACTTC
CDR3 protein: CASSLLDTLTYEQYF

D gene: .
clone size: few
J gene: TRBJ2-1
V gene: TRBV6-2/TRBV6-3
CDR3 DNA: TGTGCCAGCCAGGACCTAGGCTCCTACAATGAGCAGTTCTTC
CDR3 protein: CASQDLGSYNEQFF

D gene: TRBD2
clone size: few
J gene: TRBJ2-3
V gene: TRBV20-1
CDR3 DNA: TGCAGTGCTAGTCTCACTAGCGGGACCACAGATACGCAGTATTTT
CDR3 protein: CSASLTSGTTDTQYF

D gene: .
clone size: .
J gene: TRBJ1-6
V gene: TRBV28
CDR3 DNA: TGTGCCAGCAGTTCCCCCCTGACAGTTTATAATTCACCCCTCCACTTT
CDR3 protein: CASSSPLTVYNSPLHF

D gene: TRBD1
clone size: .
J gene: TRBJ1-1
V gene: TRBV29-1
CDR3 DNA: TGCAGCGTTGAAGGAAAACAGGGGGCGGGAACTGAAGCTTTCTTT
CDR3 protein: CSVEGKQGAGTEAFF

D gene: .
clone size: few
J gene: TRBJ2-2
V gene: TRBV6-6
CDR3 DNA: TGTGCCAGCAGAGACCGGTACACCGGGGAGCTGTTTTTT
CDR3 protein: CASRDRYTGELFF

D gene: .
clone size: .
J gene: TRBJ2-3
V gene: TRBV20-1
CDR3 DNA: TGCAGTGCTAGGTTGGAGGGGGCCACAGATACGCAGTATTTT
CDR3 protein: CSARLEGATDTQYF

D gene: .
clone size: few
J gene: TRBJ2-3
V gene: TRBV29-1
CDR3 DNA: TGCAGCGTTGAAGATCAACGCCAGGGGCCCACAGATACGCAGTATTTT
CDR3 protein: CSVEDQRQGPTDTQYF

D gene: TRBD1
clone size: few
J gene: TRBJ2-3
V gene: TRBV11-2
CDR3 DNA: TGTGCCAACGATCCCAGCGGCGGGACAGGGTGGGGGACAGATACGCAGTATTTT
CDR3 protein: CANDPSGGTGWGTDTQYF

D gene: TRBD2
clone size: .
J gene: TRBJ2-7
V gene: TRBV5-1
CDR3 DNA: TGCGCCAGCAGCAGAGGTGGACTAGCCCACGAGCAGTACTTC
CDR3 protein: CASSRGGLAHEQYF

D gene: .
clone size: few
J gene: TRBJ2-4
V gene: TRBV20-1
CDR3 DNA: TGCAGTGCCCAGGACACCCCTAATTCCTACTTC
CDR3 protein: CSAQDTPNSYF

D gene: .
clone size: .
J gene: TRBJ1-5
V gene: TRBV19
CDR3 DNA: TGTGCCAGTAGTATATTTGGTCTGGGACCCCAGCATTTT
CDR3 protein: CASSIFGLGPQHF

D gene: .
clone size: .
J gene: TRBJ1-2
V gene: TRBV6-1
CDR3 DNA: TGTGCCAGCTACAAGGGTCAGGGGCTACTGTCTAACTATGGCTACACCTTC
CDR3 protein: CASYKGQGLLSNYGYTF

D gene: .
clone size: few
J gene: TRBJ2-1
V gene: TRBV4-3
CDR3 DNA: TGCGCCAGCAGCTACAACCCCGGGAATGAGCAGTTCTTC
CDR3 protein: CASSYNPGNEQFF

D gene: TRBD2
clone size: .
J gene: TRBJ2-5
V gene: TRBV7-8
CDR3 DNA: TGTGCCAGCAGCAAGCCCGGGACTAGCGGGGTTTGGGGACAAGAGACCCAGTACTTC
CDR3 protein: CASSKPGTSGVWGQETQYF

D gene: TRBD2
clone size: .
J gene: TRBJ2-3
V gene: TRBV6-1
CDR3 DNA: TGTGCCAGCAGTGTTATAGCGGGAGTGGGGACAGATACGCAGTATTTT
CDR3 protein: CASSVIAGVGTDTQYF

D gene: .
clone size: few
J gene: TRBJ1-4
V gene: TRBV6-5
CDR3 DNA: TGTGCCAGCAGTTCGTTTACAACTAATGAAAAACTGTTTTTT
CDR3 protein: CASSSFTTNEKLFF

D gene: .
clone size: .
J gene: TRBJ2-7
V gene: TRBV15
CDR3 DNA: TGTGCCACCAGCAGAGATCGGGTCCCGCAGTACTTC
CDR3 protein: CATSRDRVPQYF

D gene: .
clone size: many
J gene: TRBJ2-7
V gene: TRBV12-3/TRBV12-4
CDR3 DNA: TGTGCCAGCAGTTTAAACTACAATACCTACGAGCAGTACTTC
CDR3 protein: CASSLNYNTYEQYF

D gene: TRBD2
clone size: .
J gene: TRBJ2-3
V gene: TRBV5-1
CDR3 DNA: TGCGCCAGCAGCTTGCCTTCCGGGAGCGGGGCCACAGATACGCAGTATTTT
CDR3 protein: CASSLPSGSGATDTQYF

D gene: TRBD1
clone size: few
J gene: TRBJ2-7
V gene: TRBV20-1
CDR3 DNA: TGCAGTGCTACGTGGGACAGGACCTACGAGCAGTACTTC
CDR3 protein: CSATWDRTYEQYF

D gene: .
clone size: few
J gene: TRBJ1-5
V gene: TRBV20-1
CDR3 DNA: TGCAGTCCTCGTCAAAATCAGCCCCAGCATTTT
CDR3 protein: CSPRQNQPQHF

D gene: .
clone size: .
J gene: TRBJ2-5
V gene: TRBV5-1
CDR3 DNA: TGCGCCAGCAGAGAAGGGGCAGAGACCCAGTACTTC
CDR3 protein: CASREGAETQYF

D gene: .
clone size: .
J gene: TRBJ1-2
V gene: TRBV12-3/TRBV12-4
CDR3 DNA: TGTGCCAGCAGTATAAGGGGGGTGTTCTATGGCTACACCTTC
CDR3 protein: CASSIRGVFYGYTF

D gene: .
clone size: .
J gene: TRBJ2-1
V gene: TRBV27
CDR3 DNA: TGTGCCAGCAGTTTAGGGGGGTTTCTCCTGGAGAATGAGCAGTTCTTC
CDR3 protein: CASSLGGFLLENEQFF

D gene: TRBD1
clone size: .
J gene: TRBJ2-6
V gene: TRBV20-1
CDR3 DNA: TGCAGTGCTACCGGGACAGGGGACGCCAACGTCCTGACTTTC
CDR3 protein: CSATGTGDANVLTF

D gene: .
clone size: .
J gene: TRBJ2-7
V gene: TRBV21-1
CDR3 DNA: TGTGCCAGCAGCAAGAGGAGGTTCCCTTACGAGCAGTACTTC
CDR3 protein: CASSKRRFPYEQYF

D gene: TRBD1
clone size: .
J gene: TRBJ1-5
V gene: TRBV6-1
CDR3 DNA: TGTGCCAGCCTGGGACAGGGGACCGTTGGCAATCAGCCCCAGCATTTT
CDR3 protein: CASLGQGTVGNQPQHF

D gene: .
clone size: once
J gene: TRBJ2-7
V gene: TRBV9
CDR3 DNA: TGTGCCAGCAGCGTAGAGGGGGAGGATCCAAGGCTGTACTTC
CDR3 protein: CASSVEGEDPRLYF

D gene: .
clone size: .
J gene: TRBJ2-7
V gene: TRBV5-1
CDR3 DNA: TGCGCCAGCAGCTTACAGGGCTCTCAGAGCGAGCAGTACTTC
CDR3 protein: CASSLQGSQSEQYF

D gene: TRBD1
clone size: .
J gene: TRBJ2-1
V gene: TRBV20-1
CDR3 DNA: TGCAGTGCTAGGGGGACAGTGGTCGATGAGCAGTTCTTC
CDR3 protein: CSARGTVVDEQFF

D gene: .
clone size: .
J gene: TRBJ1-3
V gene: TRBV5-1
CDR3 DNA: TGCGCCAGCGCGACAGGCCTTGGAAACACCATATATTTT
CDR3 protein: CASATGLGNTIYF

D gene: TRBD2
clone size: .
J gene: TRBJ2-7
V gene: TRBV9
CDR3 DNA: TGTGCCAGCAGCGGGGGTCTAGCGGGAGGCATCTACGAGCAGTACTTC
CDR3 protein: CASSGGLAGGIYEQYF

D gene: TRBD2
clone size: .
J gene: TRBJ2-4
V gene: TRBV7-2
CDR3 DNA: TGTGCCAGCAGCATTTACCTAGCGGATCCTCAGTACTTC
CDR3 protein: CASSIYLADPQYF

D gene: TRBD1
clone size: many
J gene: TRBJ2-5
V gene: TRBV12-3/TRBV12-4
CDR3 DNA: TGTGCCAGCAGTTCGCCGGGACAGATATCTGAAGAGACCCAGTACTTC
CDR3 protein: CASSSPGQISEETQYF

D gene: TRBD2
clone size: .
J gene: TRBJ2-5
V gene: TRBV24-1
CDR3 DNA: TGTGCCACCACCCAAGCGGGAGTGGAGACCCAGTACTTC
CDR3 protein: CATTQAGVETQYF

D gene: .
clone size: .
J gene: TRBJ2-4
V gene: TRBV20-1
CDR3 DNA: TGCAGTGCTAAGATCGGGTTCGGGCAGGGGACTTCCAAAAACATTCAGTACTTC
CDR3 protein: CSAKIGFGQGTSKNIQYF

D gene: TRBD1
clone size: few
J gene: TRBJ1-1
V gene: TRBV3-1
CDR3 DNA: TGTGCCAGCAGCCCAGGACAGGGGGCAGTCGCTGAAGCTTTCTTT
CDR3 protein: CASSPGQGAVAEAFF

D gene: .
clone size: .
J gene: TRBJ2-5
V gene: TRBV5-1
CDR3 DNA: TGCGCCAGCACTACTCGGGGGTTTTGGGAGACCCAGTACTTC
CDR3 protein: CASTTRGFWETQYF

D gene: .
clone size: .
J gene: TRBJ2-1
V gene: TRBV24-1
CDR3 DNA: TGTGCCACCAGTGATTCGCGGATCAATGAGCAGTTCTTC
CDR3 protein: CATSDSRINEQFF

D gene: .
clone size: once
J gene: TRBJ2-3
V gene: TRBV24-1
CDR3 DNA: TGTGCCACCAGTGACTTTAAGGACGTCACAGATACGCAGTATTTT
CDR3 protein: CATSDFKDVTDTQYF

D gene: .
clone size: many
J gene: TRBJ2-3
V gene: TRBV15
CDR3 DNA: TGTGCCACCAGCAGAGATTTGGATACGCAGTATTTT
CDR3 protein: CATSRDLDTQYF

D gene: .
clone size: .
J gene: TRBJ1-2
V gene: TRBV30
CDR3 DNA: TGTGCACTTAACCAGGAGGGTTCTAACTATGGCTACACCTTC
CDR3 protein: CALNQEGSNYGYTF

D gene: TRBD2
clone size: .
J gene: TRBJ2-1
V gene: TRBV2
CDR3 DNA: TGTGCCAGCAGTGGAGTAGGTTCGACGGGAGGGCCTTCCTACAATGAGCAGTTCTTC
CDR3 protein: CASSGVGSTGGPSYNEQFF

D gene: .
clone size: .
J gene: TRBJ2-7
V gene: TRBV7-2
CDR3 DNA: TGTGCCAGCAGCTTAGAATCACAGGGCCAGCAGTACTTC
CDR3 protein: CASSLESQGQQYF